This T cell receptor (beta chain) was obtained from a study of blood T cell repertoires in COVID-19. Study summary: Sites in the United States, Italy and Spain provided acute and convalescent COVID-19 samples.

Seattle researchers signed up patients amid active infection and tracked them longitudinally. This CDR3 has 16 residues. Germline loops: CDR1 SGHVS, CDR2 FNYEAQ. After removal of 5 bases from V and 4 bases from J, the junction contained 11 bases not matched to a gene. Authors' methods: Estimates of nucleated cell counts were drawn from the amplification of reference gene primers. TCRdb's table, derived via immunoSEQ multiplex PCR, lists solely in-frame clones and lacks some. V, J and clone size were drawn from that table, and D and trimming were deduced from the DNA. The sample includes fewer than 250,000 clones, less than 90% seen only once; the top ten take over 9.5%.

The rearrangement uses TRBV7-6 and TRBJ2-3, with TRBD2 matching over 8 bases. The sample comprised peripheral blood. This TCR came from a woman older than 75 with COVID-19, enrolled during active disease. CDR3 DNA sequence: TGTGCCAGCAGCCCCCAACTAGCGGAGGCTTCAGATACGCAGTATTTT. Protein product: CASSPQLAEASDTQYF.